Presented here are 16 T cell receptor beta chains from one specimen sequenced in a study of T cell responses to AZD1222 COVID-19 vaccine. Some clones are missing from TCRdb's copy, which holds only in-frame ones; the method was immunoSEQ multiplex PCR. This repertoire shows about 120,000 clones, about 90% found once; its top ten account for roughly 1.4%. The sample consisted of peripheral blood, taken on day 0 of AZD1222 vaccination. The receptor source for this set is an adult in good health.

V is TRBV13 and J is TRBJ1-1; weak D call: TRBD1 (5 bases). Germline V gene sequence: CDR1 PRHDT, CDR2 FYEKMQ (reference sequence). CDR3 length: 13 amino acids. Deletions cut 5 bases from V and 7 bases from J, with 14 bases between. CDR3 sequence: CASSPRVPGEAFF. As DNA, the CDR3 is TGTGCCAGCAGCCCCAGGGTCCCTGGTGAAGCTTTCTTT.

V is TRBV9 and J is TRBJ1-5; tentative D call: TRBD1 (6 bases). Germline assignment: CDR1 SGDLS and CDR2 YYNGEE. This CDR3 has 15 amino acids. Trimming took off 0 bases at V and 4 bases at J, with 11 bases between the two ends. The CDR3 DNA reads as TGTGCCAGCAGCGTAGGGGACAAGGAAAATCAGCCCCAGCATTTT. This codes for CASSVGDKENQPQHF. The full variable domain, completed using reference TRBV9 and TRBJ1-5, is DSGVTQTPKHLITATGQRVTLRCSPRSGDLSVYWYQQSLDQGLQFLIQYYNGEERAKGNILERFSAQQFPDLHSELNLSSLELGDSALYFCASSVGDKENQPQHFGDGTRLSIL.

The chain joins TRBV3-1 (or the pseudogene TRBV3-2) to TRBJ2-7, with unresolved D. This CDR3 has 13 residues. Germline loops: CDR1 LGHDT, CDR2 YNNKEL (reference sequence). The ends were cut back, 2 bases at V and 4 bases at J, with 9 bases in the middle. CDR3 in amino acids: CASSQRRQYEQYF. The CDR3 DNA reads as TGTGCCAGCAGCCAACGGCGACAATACGAGCAGTACTTC.

The CDR3, as DNA: TGTGCCAGCAAAAGGGCCCCTGGGGCCAACGTCCTGACTTTC. It codes for CASKRAPGANVLTF. This chain links TRBV13 with TRBJ2-6; D ambiguous. This CDR3 is 14 amino acids long. Trimming pared 7 bases from V and 2 bases from J, leaving 9 bases between. The germline V gene encodes CDR1 PRHDT and CDR2 FYEKMQ (reference sequence).

In DNA, the CDR3 is TGTGCCAGCAGCCAGCCCCTGGCAGGATACAATGAGCAGTTCTTC. Its protein product is CASSQPLAGYNEQFF. This chain uses TRBV3-1 (or the pseudogene TRBV3-2) with TRBJ2-1; D call uncertain. Germline-derived CDR1 and CDR2 are LGHDT and YNNKEL (reference sequence). The CDR3 covers 15 residues. The V end was cut by 3 bases, the J end by 4 bases, with 13 bases between.

The CDR3 spells CASSFVQGGTEAFF. In DNA, the CDR3 is TGTGCCAGCAGCTTCGTACAGGGAGGGACTGAAGCTTTCTTT. The chain links TRBV5-6 to TRBJ1-1; maybe TRBD1 (6 bases). CDR1 and CDR2 from the germline V gene are SGHDT and YYEEEE. V shed 2 bases and J shed 5 bases, with 13 bases lying between them. There are 14 residues in the CDR3.

The chain employs TRBV11-3 and TRBJ2-1; 10 bases align to TRBD2. With V trimmed by 5 bases and J by 4 bases, 5 bases remained unmatched. This CDR3 is built from 15 residues. Germline V CDR1 and CDR2: SGHNT, YENEEA. The CDR3 nucleotides read TGTGCCAGCAGCCGAAAGCGGGAGGGATACAATGAGCAGTTCTTC. Protein product: CASSRKREGYNEQFF.

The chain links TRBV7-8 to TRBJ1-5, with 7 bases fitting TRBD1. The germline V gene encodes CDR1 SGHVS and CDR2 FQNEAQ. The J segment lost 6 bases and the V segment lost 4 bases, leaving 12 bases of the junction unmatched. The CDR3 sequence is 16 residues long. In DNA, the CDR3 is TGTGCCAGCAGCTCGCCCCTGACAGGGTCGGGTCAGCCCCAGCATTTT. Its translation: CASSSPLTGSGQPQHF.

The chain is built from TRBV5-6 and TRBJ1-4, with D possibly being TRBD1 (5 bases). CDR3 length equals 15 residues. The V and J ends lost 4 bases and 6 bases respectively, with 16 bases between them. Germline lookup yields CDR1 SGHDT and CDR2 YYEEEE. CDR3 sequence: CASSGQPRGYEKLFF. The CDR3 nucleotides read TGTGCCAGCAGCGGGCAGCCGAGGGGTTATGAAAAACTGTTTTTT. Filled out from reference TRBV5-6 and TRBJ1-4, the complete variable domain reads DAGVTQSPTHLIKTRGQQVTLRCSPKSGHDTVSWYQQALGQGPQFIFQYYEEEERQRGNFPDRFSGHQFPNYSSELNVNALLLGDSALYLCASSGQPRGYEKLFFGSGTQLSVL.

The chain employs TRBV18 and TRBJ2-7, with D tentatively TRBD1 (6 bases). Between the trimmed V and J ends, which lost 5 bases and 2 bases, there was a span of 22 bases. CDR1 KGHSH and CDR2 LQKENI come from the germline V gene. The CDR3 has 17 amino acids. The DNA of the CDR3 is TGTGCCAGCTCAATTATATTGGGCCCACAGGGAGCCTACGAGCAGTACTTC. It yields the protein CASSIILGPQGAYEQYF.

J is TRBJ1-2 and V is TRBV28; D is uncertain. Per germline, CDR1 MDHEN and CDR2 SYDVKM. CDR3 size: 11 residues. V was cut by 8 bases and J by 5 bases, with 9 bases left in between. DNA for the CDR3: TGTGCCAGCGAGGACGTATATGGCTACACCTTC. Its translation is CASEDVYGYTF.

The J gene is TRBJ2-1, the V gene TRBV27, with 8 bases aligning to TRBD2. Trimming at V came to 2 bases and at J to 6 bases, leaving 3 bases not matched to a gene. This CDR3 is 14 amino acids long. Germline loops: CDR1 MNHEY, CDR2 SMNVEV (reference sequence). The CDR3 DNA is TGTGCCAGCAGTTTACTTGGGACTAGCAATGAGCAGTTCTTC. This gives the protein CASSLLGTSNEQFF.

The count of this clone is one. V is TRBV24-1 and J is TRBJ1-2; D unclear. The CDR3 covers 14 residues. Trimming left V 3 bases short and J 6 bases short, with 13 bases between. Germline lookup yields CDR1 KGHDR and CDR2 SFDVKD. The CDR3 sequence: CATSDTVGRNGYTF. The DNA for the CDR3 is TGTGCCACCAGTGATACAGTGGGGAGGAATGGCTACACCTTC.

V usage is TRBV10-3 and J usage is TRBJ2-7, with 8 bases lining up with TRBD1. The trim removed 6 bases at V and 6 bases at J, leaving 7 bases unmatched. CDR3 size: 13 residues. Germline CDR1 is ENHRY and CDR2 is SYGVKD. CDR3 sequence: CAISPGQGREQYF. The CDR3 DNA sequence: TGTGCCATCAGCCCCGGACAGGGCCGCGAGCAGTACTTC.

This rearrangement joins TRBV20-1 to TRBJ1-1; no firm D call. CDR3 length: 10 residues. Germline V CDR1 and CDR2: DFQATT, SNEGSKA (reference sequence). V shed 6 bases and J shed 4 bases, with 6 bases lying between them. The CDR3 sequence: CSARRTEAFF. As DNA, the CDR3 is TGCAGTGCCCGACGCACTGAAGCTTTCTTT.

The chain has TRBV9 and TRBJ2-1; 10 bases line up with TRBD2. The CDR3 totals 15 residues. Germline V CDR1 and CDR2: SGDLS, YYNGEE. Trimming removed 3 bases from V and 4 bases from J; junction bases left unmatched: 4. CDR3 in amino acids: CASSGGLAAYNEQFF. The DNA of the CDR3 is TGTGCCAGCAGCGGTGGACTAGCGGCTTACAATGAGCAGTTCTTC.